The 25 T cell receptor beta chains reported below all come from one sample, sequenced in a study of blood T cell repertoires in COVID-19 (dated by TCRdb to the early 2020s). The protocol used for the library was the immunoSEQ multiplex PCR assay. TCRdb stores this immuneACCESS table with in-frame sequences only. Part of the clones is absent; in the studies checked, under half of the shortfall reflects unresolved V genes, and no reason is known for the rest. The sample table lists around 190,000 clones, roughly 80% of them with a count of one. The top ten clonotypes cover 3.2% of the sample. The source material was PBMCs or T cells enriched from blood (not recorded which). The receptors come from a woman in her twenties or thirties who had recovered from COVID-19.

The chain combines TRBV4-2 with TRBJ1-2, with 7 nucleotides matching TRBD1. This CDR3 spans 15 amino acids. V lost 3 bases and J lost 2; bases outside the gene matches: 6. CDR1 and CDR2 from the germline V gene are LGHNA and YNFKEQ. CDR3 sequence reads: CASSQASDRNYGYTF. The CDR3 DNA sequence: TGTGCCAGCAGCCAGGCCTCGGACAGGAACTATGGCTACACCTTC.

This clone has a single count. The gene calls are TRBV28 and TRBJ1-1; D may be TRBD1 (6 bases). V dropped 1 base and J dropped 5 bases, with 11 bases sitting between them. This CDR3 has 14 amino acids. Germline values: CDR1 MDHEN, CDR2 SYDVKM. CDR3 sequence (DNA): TGTGCCAGCAGTTTATCTCGGGGGGCTACTGAAGCTTTCTTT. Protein product: CASSLSRGATEAFF.

The CDR3, as DNA: TGTGCCAGTCTGGGGACAGGGAAAGAAAAACTGTTTTTT. It yields the protein CASLGTGKEKLFF. This chain joins TRBV19 and TRBJ1-4; 9 bases fit TRBD1. Germline trimming cut 8 bases from V and 8 bases from J; bases unmatched to any gene: 6. CDR1 and CDR2 (germline): LNHDA, SQIVND (reference sequence). The CDR3 totals 13 residues.

The rearrangement uses TRBV19 and TRBJ2-7; D gene unclear. Germline V gene sequence: CDR1 LNHDA, CDR2 SQIVND (reference sequence). The CDR3 sequence is 12 residues long. Trimming removed 5 bases at V and 1 base at J, with 6 bases between. The CDR3 protein is CASSPPSYEQYF. CDR3 bases: TGTGCCAGTAGTCCCCCTTCCTACGAGCAGTACTTC.

This clone turned up a few times. The chain employs TRBV11-2 and TRBJ1-2; 9 bases match TRBD1. Germline V gives CDR1 SGHAT, CDR2 FQNNGV. The CDR3 is 15 amino acids. V dropped 2 bases and J dropped 4; count of bases not matched to a gene: 5. CDR3 nucleotides: TGTGCCAGCAGCTTATCCTCGGGACAGGGCTATGGCTACACCTTC. Encoded protein: CASSLSSGQGYGYTF.

This clone was seen a few times. This chain joins TRBV23-1 and TRBJ1-5; no reliable D call. TRBV23-1 is an ORF, with its function uncertain. The V gene lost 3 bases and the J gene lost 6 bases, with 12 bases spanning the gap. The CDR3 extends over 14 amino acids. The CDR3 loop reads CASSQGMGVQPQHF. The DNA of the CDR3 is TGCGCCAGCAGTCAGGGGATGGGAGTTCAGCCCCAGCATTTT.

The chain combines TRBV19 with TRBJ2-1; 7 nucleotides line up with TRBD1. J was trimmed by 4 bases and V by 6 bases; bases with no gene match: 3. The CDR3 has 13 amino acids. Germline V gives CDR1 LNHDA, CDR2 SQIVND (reference sequence). CDR3 DNA: TGTGCCAGTAGGGGACAGCATTACAATGAGCAGTTCTTC. Protein: CASRGQHYNEQFF. The whole variable domain, remainder taken from reference TRBV19 and TRBJ2-1, is DGGITQSPKYLFRKEGQNVTLSCEQNLNHDAMYWYRQDPGQGLRLIYYSQIVNDFQKGDIAEGYSVSREKKESFPLTVTSAQKNPTAFYLCASRGQHYNEQFFGPGTRLTVL.

The rearrangement uses TRBV25-1 and TRBJ1-2, with 7 positions matching TRBD1. This CDR3 has 14 residues. The germline CDR1 and CDR2 sequences are MGHDK and SYGVNS. Losses at the gene ends were 8 bases for V and 5 bases for J; bases not matched to a gene: 11. Here the CDR3 reads CASQGGGYLYGYTF. The CDR3 DNA reads as TGTGCCAGCCAAGGGGGCGGGTACCTTTATGGCTACACCTTC.

This clone appeared a single time. The chain is built from TRBV27 and TRBJ2-2, with 11 bases aligning to TRBD1. The CDR3 extends over 14 amino acids. Per the germline V gene, CDR1 is MNHEY and CDR2 is SMNVEV (reference sequence). CDR3 amino acids: CASGQGAHTGELFF. The CDR3 DNA follows: TGTGCTTCAGGACAGGGGGCTCACACCGGGGAGCTGTTTTTT.

The chain recombines TRBV7-9 with TRBJ1-6; D remains unclear. Germline V gene lookup returns CDR1 SEHNR and CDR2 FQNEAQ (reference sequence). V lost 5 bases and J lost 0, with 8 bases in between. The CDR3 runs to 15 residues. The CDR3 loop reads CASSPPSSYNSPLHF. CDR3 bases: TGTGCCAGCAGCCCCCCCTCCTCCTATAATTCACCCCTCCACTTT.

The CDR3 loop reads CASSESTLGQDYGYTF. CDR3 DNA: TGCGCCAGCAGTGAGTCGACATTGGGACAGGACTATGGCTACACCTTC. The V and J genes are TRBV10-2 and TRBJ1-2; 8 bases align to TRBD1. V was pared by 0 bases and J by 3 bases, with 6 bases of the junction left unmatched. The CDR3 is 16 amino acids. Germline CDR1 and CDR2: WSHSY and SAAADI.

V usage is TRBV30 and J usage is TRBJ2-5; no firm D call. The CDR3 has 13 amino acids. Deletions cut 2 bases from V and 5 bases from J, with 12 bases between. Per germline, CDR1 GTSNPN and CDR2 SVGIG (reference sequence). The CDR3 loop reads CAWSPSLLETQYF. The CDR3, as DNA: TGTGCCTGGAGTCCATCGTTACTGGAGACCCAGTACTTC.

A note on this clone: Sequence at one end of the junction differs from germline and may be a read error. The V gene is TRBV19, the J gene TRBJ1-5; D is perhaps TRBD1 (5 bases). Germline values: CDR1 LNHDA, CDR2 SQIVND (reference sequence). The CDR3 loop spans 16 amino acids. CDR3 residues: CAGSSTGTFPNQPQHF. In nucleotides, the CDR3 is TGTGCCGGTAGTAGTACAGGAACGTTTCCCAATCAGCCCCAGCATTTT. Full variable domain (rest looked up from reference TRBV19 and TRBJ1-5): DGGITQSPKYLFRKEGQNVTLSCEQNLNHDAMYWYRQDPGQGLRLIYYSQIVNDFQKGDIAEGYSVSREKKESFPLTVTSAQKNPTAFYLCAGSSTGTFPNQPQHFGDGTRLSIL.

This chain joins TRBV27 and TRBJ1-1; TRBD1 might be the D (5 bases). There are 15 residues in the CDR3. V lost 0 bases and J 0 bases, leaving 8 bases between the germline ends. The germline gives CDR1 MNHEY, CDR2 SMNVEV (reference sequence). CDR3 sequence reads: CASSLSTALNTEAFF. CDR3 bases: TGTGCCAGCAGTTTATCGACAGCTCTGAACACTGAAGCTTTCTTT.

V gene TRBV13 combines with J gene TRBJ1-4; 7 positions agree with TRBD1. From germline, CDR1 is PRHDT and CDR2 FYEKMQ (reference sequence). Trimming took 4 bases from V and 6 from J; bases not matched to a gene: 8. The CDR3 runs to 15 residues. CDR3 amino acids: CASSSMDRHDEKLFF. The CDR3 region has the DNA TGTGCCAGCAGCTCTATGGACAGGCACGATGAAAAACTGTTTTTT.

The gene calls are TRBV6-5 and TRBJ1-1, with 9 bases matching TRBD1. The CDR3 has 13 residues. Germline V gives CDR1 MNHEY, CDR2 SVGAGI. The ends lost 7 bases at V and 7 bases at J; junction bases unmatched: 7. The CDR3, as DNA: TGTGCCAGCACCCCGGACAGGGGAGGTGAAGCTTTCTTT. Translation: CASTPDRGGEAFF.

This sequence joins TRBV18 and TRBJ1-2; 7 nucleotides line up with TRBD1. Germline V gene data show CDR1 as KGHSH and CDR2 as LQKENI. The CDR3 has 18 amino acids. Losses at the gene ends were 3 bases for V and 5 bases for J; bases not matched to a gene: 18. The CDR3: CASSPVGTTGSGGYGYTF. In DNA form, the CDR3 reads TGTGCCAGCTCACCGGTTGGAACAACAGGGTCAGGGGGTTATGGCTACACCTTC.

This rearrangement joins TRBV15 to TRBJ2-1; the match to TRBD2 covers 9 bases. V lost 8 bases to trimming and J lost 4 bases; unmatched junction nucleotides: 9. CDR3 size: 15 residues. CDR1 LNHNV and CDR2 YYDKDF come from the germline V gene (reference sequence). The CDR3 sequence is CATSELAGQYNEQFF. The CDR3 DNA reads TGTGCCACCTCAGAACTAGCGGGCCAATACAATGAGCAGTTCTTC.

The rearrangement links TRBV4-1 to TRBJ1-5; unclear D gene. Germline values: CDR1 MGHRA, CDR2 YSYEKL. Deletions cut 0 bases from V and 5 bases from J, with 5 bases between. This CDR3 region has 13 residues. The CDR3 loop is CASSQEQYQPQHF. Written as DNA, the CDR3 is TGCGCCAGCAGCCAAGAACAGTATCAGCCCCAGCATTTT.

The rearrangement uses TRBV19 and TRBJ2-7; no definite D call. The CDR3 totals 15 residues. Germline CDR1 reads LNHDA; CDR2 reads SQIVND (reference sequence). The V and J ends lost 3 bases and 3 bases respectively, with 15 bases between them. The CDR3 protein is CASSILRQVRYEQYV. In DNA, the CDR3 is TGTGCCAGTAGTATTCTACGGCAGGTGCGCTACGAGCAGTACGTC.

V is TRBV28 and J is TRBJ1-2; no reliable D call. The CDR3 sequence is 14 residues long. CDR1 and CDR2 from the germline V gene are MDHEN and SYDVKM. Trimming removed 2 bases from V and 4 bases from J, with 11 bases in between. CDR3 sequence reads: CASSLEPGTYGYTF. CDR3 DNA: TGTGCCAGCAGTTTAGAGCCGGGAACCTATGGCTACACCTTC.

This sequence joins TRBV11-2 and TRBJ2-5; the match to TRBD2 covers 14 bases. CDR1 and CDR2 from the germline V gene are SGHAT and FQNNGV. The V gene end was trimmed by 1 base and the J gene end by 2 bases; junction bases not matched to a gene: 0. This CDR3 spans 16 amino acids. The CDR3 here is CASSLGLAGGQETQYF. The CDR3 nucleotides read TGTGCCAGCAGCTTAGGACTAGCGGGGGGGCAAGAGACCCAGTACTTC.

The chain couples TRBV13 to TRBJ1-2; 9 positions match TRBD1. Trimming at V came to 6 bases and at J to 2 bases, leaving 7 bases not matched to a gene. Germline V gene lookup returns CDR1 PRHDT and CDR2 FYEKMQ (reference sequence). This CDR3 has 15 residues. CDR3 sequence: CASSFTGGQNYGYTF. The CDR3 nucleotides read TGTGCCAGCAGTTTTACAGGGGGCCAAAACTATGGCTACACCTTC. The variable domain in full, completed from reference TRBV13 and TRBJ1-2, reads AAGVIQSPRHLIKEKRETATLKCYPIPRHDTVYWYQQGPGQDPQFLISFYEKMQSDKGSIPDRFSAQQFSDYHSELNMSSLELGDSALYFCASSFTGGQNYGYTFGSGTRLTVV.

This rearrangement joins TRBV18 to TRBJ1-2, with 8 bases that match TRBD1. The CDR3 contains 16 residues. The germline V gene has CDR1 KGHSH and CDR2 LQKENI. The ends lost 3 bases at V and 6 bases at J; junction bases unmatched: 12. CDR3 DNA sequence: TGTGCCAGCTCACCCTTCGGACAGGGTGAGGGTAATGGCTACACCTTC. The encoded protein is CASSPFGQGEGNGYTF.

The chain couples TRBV6-5 to TRBJ2-5; TRBD1 matches 7 bases. This CDR3 region has 16 residues. The germline V gene has CDR1 MNHEY and CDR2 SVGAGI. The V segment lost 2 bases and the J segment 6 bases; nucleotides outside the gene matches: 12. CDR3 bases: TGTGCCAGCAGTTACGGACCGACAGGGACCGTTCAGACCCAGTACTTC. Its translation is CASSYGPTGTVQTQYF.